The rows below give T cell receptor beta chains drawn from one sample of a study of T cells in narcolepsy. Libraries were prepared by immunoSEQ multiplex PCR; TCRdb keeps only in-frame clonotypes and omits some of them. This sample has under 40,000 clones, with under 85% found just once. The sequenced material came from memory (CD45RA-) CD4+ T cells from blood. The receptors come from a human donor in good health. Each CDR3 is given without its conserved first and last residue. The size field is filled for only some rows; it gives once, few, many or a size class.

clone_size j_call v_call cdr3_aa
NA TRBJ1-1 TRBV7-9 ASSLSPRPNTEAF
NA TRBJ1-2 TRBV5-1 ASSQGTGEYGYT
few TRBJ2-2 TRBV9 ASSVRADNTGELF
NA TRBJ1-1 TRBV6-5 ASSQTRFLAEAF
NA TRBJ1-6 TRBV10-1 ANPRVRDNTMYSPLH
few TRBJ1-6 TRBV7-6 ASSLRDSNSPLH
NA TRBJ1-3 TRBV29-1 SVTLGAGRGNTIY
NA TRBJ1-5 TRBV6-1 ASVGQGSQPQH
NA TRBJ2-2 TRBV18 ASSPRQGSNTGELF
NA TRBJ2-3 TRBV9 ASSVVRGQGSTDTQY
NA TRBJ1-5 TRBV6-5 ASSQSGTAYQPQH
NA TRBJ1-5 TRBV7-2 ASSLVRDNQPQH
once TRBJ2-1 TRBV7-6 ASSYDNEQF
once TRBJ1-5 TRBV7-2 ASSLGPPNQPQH
NA TRBJ1-1 TRBV28 ASLNLRDTEAF
NA TRBJ2-5 TRBV14 ASSKLDRQETQY
few TRBJ1-2 TRBV19 ASSKDRPGTVNYGYT
few TRBJ1-6 TRBV10-1 ASSVPPLH
few TRBJ2-2 TRBV19 ASSPQGPRGGELF
NA TRBJ1-1 TRBV6-1 ASSGGMTGGRVGAF
NA TRBJ1-6 TRBV28 ASRQTRDRGSPLH
NA TRBJ1-1 TRBV28 ASSPSPGLKAF
NA TRBJ1-4 TRBV28 ASSGRGRVNEKLF
NA TRBJ1-2 TRBV5-1 ASSRDTANYGYT
NA TRBJ2-7 TRBV6-6 ASSYGVGASYEQY
NA TRBJ2-2 TRBV5-1 ASSLGQGAITGELF
NA TRBJ1-1 TRBV28 ASSPLGTEAF
NA TRBJ1-2 TRBV18 ASSPRRGDSYGYT
NA TRBJ2-5 TRBV5-6 ASTKYQETQY
NA TRBJ2-1 TRBV2 ASQYRASGGSYNEQF
once TRBJ2-1 TRBV7-2 ASSLARGEQF
NA TRBJ1-1 TRBV10-2 ASSEYPGTEAF
NA TRBJ1-4 TRBV5-1 ASRLGVGEKLF
NA TRBJ1-5 TRBV15 ATSRDRASVYSNQPQH
NA TRBJ2-7 TRBV5-8 ASSFKGPSYEQY
NA TRBJ1-2 TRBV28 ASSLFHRGQGYGYT
NA TRBJ1-5 TRBV7-2 ASSFEKTGDQPQH
NA TRBJ1-5 TRBV10-2 ASSEGQSFNQPQH
NA TRBJ2-7 TRBV5-6 ASSPRDRGYEQY
NA TRBJ2-7 TRBV28 ASTPGLSVPFYEQY
NA TRBJ1-6 TRBV19 ASSLSPRAYNSPLH
NA TRBJ1-4 TRBV15 ATSGGSNEKLF
NA TRBJ2-1 TRBV9 ASSRSAWDRVYNEQF
NA TRBJ2-1 TRBV14 ASSQGRGWGNEQF
NA TRBJ2-5 TRBV29-1 SVAQTGETQY
NA TRBJ2-2 TRBV29-1 SVAQNTGELF